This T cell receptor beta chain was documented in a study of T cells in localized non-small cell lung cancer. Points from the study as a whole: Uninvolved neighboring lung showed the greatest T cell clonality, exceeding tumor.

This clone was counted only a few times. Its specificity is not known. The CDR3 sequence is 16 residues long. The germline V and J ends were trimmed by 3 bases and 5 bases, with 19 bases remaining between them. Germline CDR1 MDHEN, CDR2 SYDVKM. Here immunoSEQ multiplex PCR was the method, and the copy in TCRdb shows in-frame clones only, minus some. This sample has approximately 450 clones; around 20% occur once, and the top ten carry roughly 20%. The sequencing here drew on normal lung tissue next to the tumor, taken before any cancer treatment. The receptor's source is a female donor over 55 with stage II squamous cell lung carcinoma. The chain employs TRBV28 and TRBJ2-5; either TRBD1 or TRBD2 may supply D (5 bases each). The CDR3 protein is CASSFQGASGGETQYF. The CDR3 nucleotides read TGTGCCAGCAGTTTTCAAGGGGCCAGTGGCGGGGAGACCCAGTACTTC. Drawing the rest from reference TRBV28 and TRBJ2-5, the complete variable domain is DVKVTQSSRYLVKRTGEKVFLECVQDMDHENMFWYRQDPGLGLRLIYFSYDVKMKEKGDIPEGYSVSREKKERFSLILESASTNQTSMYLCASSFQGASGGETQYFGPGTRLLVL.